The T cell receptor beta chain described here comes from a study of T-cell memory formation after mild COVID-19. The CDR3 runs to 16 residues. The V gene lost 0 bases and the J gene lost 2 bases, with 12 bases spanning the gap. The V gene's germline CDR1 is SGHVS and CDR2 FNYEAQ. Only a few counts were recorded for this clonotype. Each CDR3 protein gets one entry after TCRdb re-called the 5' RACE reads with MiXCR. The sample lists 150,000 to 200,000 distinct CDR3 sequences, 31% seen once, with around 12% in the top ten. Sequencing was performed on PBMCs or a T cell subset sorted from them (not recorded which). The receptor comes from an adult woman who had mild COVID-19 (a few samples of this study predate the infection). Cell type and time point are not known. The V gene is TRBV7-6, the J gene TRBJ2-3, with unresolved D. The CDR3 protein is CASSLAAGGNTDTQYF. The CDR3 bases are TGTGCCAGCAGCTTAGCGGCCGGCGGAAACACAGATACGCAGTATTTT.